This T cell receptor (beta chain) originates from a study of Graves' ophthalmopathy and Graves' hyperthyroidism. The V end was cut by 2 bases, the J end by 8 bases, with 19 bases between. This CDR3 has 17 amino acids. Germline assignment: CDR1 MNHNS and CDR2 SASEGT. Study outcomes and limitations: The authors also found most expanded thyroid clonotypes above 0.001 frequency in blood.

This clonotype has a count of ten or more. Its antigen is not identified. Researchers took RNA transcripts and amplified TCR beta CDR3 regions from them. Second-round multiplex PCR came after first-round RT-PCR with HTBI primers. Using its own MiXCR run on the multiplex PCR reads, TCRdb lists one record per CDR3 protein. This sample yields roughly 410,000 distinct CDR3 sequences, of which 15% are seen a single time; roughly 7% belongs to the top ten. The PBMCs were taken from roughly 9.3 ml of fresh peripheral blood. The V call is TRBV6-1, the J call TRBJ1-6, with D maybe TRBD1 (5 bases). This TCR derives from a woman under 30 with stable Graves' hyperthyroidism. Sequencing was done on a sample of peripheral blood. The CDR3 is CASSEWAGRKMDSPLHF. The CDR3 region has the DNA TGTGCCAGCAGTGAATGGGCGGGACGAAAGATGGATTCACCCCTCCACTTT.